The entry below gives a single TCR beta chain sequence along with its context. This entry belongs to a study of shared clonotypes between healthy human individuals. The ends lost 4 bases at V and 3 bases at J; junction bases unmatched: 3. CDR3 size: 13 residues. The V gene's germline CDR1 is SGHTA and CDR2 FQGTGA. TCRdb keeps only in-frame clones here, not all; method: immunoSEQ multiplex PCR. The sample has approximately 640,000 clones; around 72% are singletons. The receptor was isolated from a woman in her twenties or thirties in good health. The chain is built from TRBV7-3 and TRBJ2-7; 7 bases are shared with TRBD2. The sequenced sample was memory CD4+ T cells sorted from blood. The subset here: CD45RA-negative fraction. The CDR3 region is CASSSSGGYEQYF. The CDR3 coding sequence is TGTGCCAGCAGCTCTTCGGGAGGCTACGAGCAGTACTTC.